These 29 T cell receptor beta chains originate from one sample sequenced in a study of siplizumab effects on memory and regulatory T cells. TCRdb's table, derived via immunoSEQ multiplex PCR, lists solely in-frame clones and lacks some. Of roughly 40,000 clones in the sample, 89% were seen once. The sample taken for sequencing was naive CD4+ T cells sorted from blood. Every receptor here comes from a human donor in good health.

The chain employs TRBV2 and TRBJ1-4; D is uncertain. The germline V gene encodes CDR1 SNHLY and CDR2 FYNNEI. This CDR3 has 14 residues. The V end was cut by 7 bases, the J end by 8 bases, with 17 bases between. In DNA form, the CDR3 reads TGTGCCAGCACTGCACTCGTGAGCTTCGAAAAACTGTTTTTT. Amino acids: CASTALVSFEKLFF.

The CDR3 sequence: CASSPPGLAGERSSYNEQFF. DNA of the CDR3: TGTGCCAGCTCACCACCGGGTTTAGCGGGGGAAAGAAGCTCCTACAATGAGCAGTTCTTC. This chain connects TRBV18 to TRBJ2-1; 9 positions agree with TRBD2. Germline CDR1 is KGHSH and CDR2 is LQKENI. With V trimmed by 0 bases and J by 0 bases, 12 bases remained unmatched. The CDR3 extends over 20 amino acids.

This clone was observed a few times. CDR3 sequence (DNA): TGTGCCAGCAGTGACATAATTTGGGAGGGGGCAAGGACTGAAGCTTTCTTT. Translated, it gives CASSDIIWEGARTEAFF. This chain links TRBV2 with TRBJ1-1, with TRBD1 matching 7 bases. The CDR3 has 17 amino acids. The V and J ends lost 3 bases and 5 bases, in that order; junction bases with no gene match: 15. Germline CDR1 and CDR2: SNHLY and FYNNEI. Combining the CDR3 with reference TRBV2 and TRBJ1-1 gives the whole variable domain EPEVTQTPSHQVTQMGQEVILRCVPISNHLYFYWYRQILGQKVEFLVSFYNNEISEKSEIFDDQFSVERPDGSNFTLKIRSTKLEDSAMYFCASSDIIWEGARTEAFFGQGTRLTVV.

The chain combines TRBV6-5 with TRBJ1-6; 10 bases map to TRBD1. Unmatched junction bases numbered 6, after V lost 5 bases and J lost 11 bases. The length of the CDR3 is 14 residues. Germline CDR1 and CDR2: MNHEY and SVGAGI. CDR3 nucleotides: TGTGCCAGCAGTCCTGACAGGGGGCCTGCACCCCTCCACTTT. Protein product: CASSPDRGPAPLHF.

This clone was seen once. This sequence joins TRBV7-2 and TRBJ1-5, with D maybe TRBD1 (5 bases). From germline, CDR1 is SGHTA and CDR2 FQGNSA. Trimming stripped 1 base from V and 3 bases from J, with 7 bases between. The CDR3 runs 14 residues. This CDR3 reads CASSLGGYNQPQHF. The CDR3 DNA is TGTGCCAGCAGCTTAGGGGGGTACAATCAGCCCCAGCATTTT.

The chain joins TRBV4-1 to TRBJ2-5; D remains unclear. Germline assignment: CDR1 MGHRA and CDR2 YSYEKL. The ends were cut back, 0 bases at V and 4 bases at J, with 6 bases in the middle. The CDR3 is 13 residues long. The CDR3 loop is CASSQDYLETQYF. As DNA, the CDR3 is TGCGCCAGCAGCCAAGACTATTTAGAGACCCAGTACTTC.

The chain uses TRBV9 and TRBJ2-1, with D hard to call. The CDR3 has 12 amino acids. The V gene lost 4 bases and the J gene lost 10 bases, with 12 bases spanning the gap. Germline lookup yields CDR1 SGDLS and CDR2 YYNGEE. The CDR3 here is CASSPLYAEQFF. The CDR3 coding sequence is TGTGCCAGCAGCCCGCTTTACGCGGAGCAGTTCTTC.

The chain links TRBV6-1 to TRBJ2-7; 8 bases line up with TRBD2. CDR3 length equals 14 residues. Germline V gene lookup returns CDR1 MNHNS and CDR2 SASEGT. Losses at the gene ends were 6 bases for V and 4 bases for J; bases not matched to a gene: 8. The CDR3 sequence: CASRVPGGDYEQYF. The DNA of the CDR3 is TGTGCCAGCAGGGTCCCGGGAGGGGATTACGAGCAGTACTTC.

The rearrangement joins TRBV25-1 to TRBJ2-3, with TRBD2 matching over 9 bases. After removal of 8 bases from V and 2 bases from J, the junction contained 2 bases not matched to a gene. Germline V gives CDR1 MGHDK, CDR2 SYGVNS. The CDR3 totals 13 residues. CDR3 residues: CASGGGDTDTQYF. CDR3 DNA: TGTGCCAGCGGCGGGGGGGACACAGATACGCAGTATTTT.

The chain uses TRBV14 and TRBJ2-1, with 8 bases aligning to TRBD1. The trim removed 4 bases at V and 7 bases at J, leaving 9 bases unmatched. The CDR3 spans 15 residues. CDR1 SGHDN and CDR2 FVKESK come from the germline V gene. The CDR3 loop is CASSRPGTGNNEQFF. DNA for the CDR3: TGTGCCAGCAGCCGACCCGGGACAGGAAATAATGAGCAGTTCTTC.

A single count supports this clone. V usage is TRBV7-3 and J usage is TRBJ1-2; 10 bases fit TRBD1. Germline V gene sequence: CDR1 SGHTA, CDR2 FQGTGA. The CDR3 is 16 amino acids. The trim removed 1 base at V and 4 bases at J, leaving 6 bases unmatched. CDR3 amino acids: CASSLNSGQGSYGYTF. CDR3 DNA: TGTGCCAGCAGCTTAAACTCGGGACAGGGGAGCTATGGCTACACCTTC.

This chain uses TRBV6-1 with TRBJ2-1; possible D gene TRBD1, 6 bases. The CDR3 contains 16 residues. Trimming left V 4 bases short and J 4 bases short, with 17 bases between. In germline, CDR1 is MNHNS, CDR2 SASEGT. CDR3 sequence reads: CASSVVGTRGYNEQFF. CDR3 bases: TGTGCCAGCAGTGTAGTCGGGACACGGGGATACAATGAGCAGTTCTTC.

This chain uses TRBV7-8 with TRBJ2-2, with D perhaps matching TRBD1 (6 bases). The germline V and J ends were trimmed by 5 bases and 9 bases, with 19 bases remaining between them. Germline lookup yields CDR1 SGHVS and CDR2 FQNEAQ. CDR3 size: 15 residues. In nucleotides, the CDR3 is TGTGCCAGCAGCCTACTCGAAAGGGGGAGTTGGGAGCTGTTTTTT. As protein: CASSLLERGSWELFF.

V usage is TRBV5-4 and J usage is TRBJ2-1; TRBD2 might be the D (6 bases). Germline assignment: CDR1 SGHNT and CDR2 YYREEE (reference sequence). This CDR3 is built from 14 residues. Trimming took off 2 bases at V and 7 bases at J, with 13 bases between the two ends. The CDR3 loop is CASSLTGVRNEQFF. CDR3 coding DNA: TGTGCCAGCAGCTTAACGGGAGTCAGAAATGAGCAGTTCTTC.

The CDR3 DNA follows: TGTGCCATAAACGGAGCGGGGGGCCAGTCTGAGCAGTTCTTC. Translating it yields CAINGAGGQSEQFF. V gene TRBV10-3 combines with J gene TRBJ2-1; TRBD2 aligns across 9 bases. The V and J ends lost 9 bases and 9 bases, in that order; junction bases with no gene match: 12. The CDR3 sequence is 14 residues long. Germline values: CDR1 ENHRY, CDR2 SYGVKD.

The chain has TRBV14 and TRBJ2-1; D not resolved. The CDR3 spans 15 residues. The V gene's germline CDR1 is SGHDN and CDR2 FVKESK. The V end lost 4 bases, the J end lost 0 bases, and 10 bases lay between the germline ends. CDR3 coding DNA: TGTGCCAGCAGCCTCAGGCCACCCTCCTACAATGAGCAGTTCTTC. Its translation: CASSLRPPSYNEQFF.

This chain joins TRBV11-3 and TRBJ1-1, with D perhaps matching TRBD1 (5 bases). Deletions cut 5 bases from V and 10 bases from J, with 17 bases between. The CDR3 totals 13 residues. Germline V gene lookup returns CDR1 SGHNT and CDR2 YENEEA. CDR3 loop: CASSPRSGGGAFF. The DNA for the CDR3 is TGTGCCAGCAGCCCTAGGTCCGGCGGGGGAGCTTTCTTT.

This chain links TRBV6-5 with TRBJ2-5, with D perhaps TRBD2 (6 bases). Trimming stripped 6 bases from V and 3 bases from J, with 14 bases between. Germline CDR1 and CDR2: MNHEY and SVGAGI. The length of the CDR3 is 14 residues. The DNA for the CDR3 is TGTGCCAGCAGGCGTGGAGGGGTCGAAGAGACCCAGTACTTC. Translating it yields CASRRGGVEETQYF.

The chain couples TRBV29-1 to TRBJ2-5, with D tentatively TRBD2 (7 bases). Germline V gives CDR1 SQVTM, CDR2 ANQGSEA. V dropped 3 bases and J dropped 2 bases, with 13 bases sitting between them. This CDR3 is built from 14 residues. The CDR3 nucleotides read TGCAGCGTTGACCTCAAGGGGGGGCAAGAGACCCAGTACTTC. Its protein product is CSVDLKGGQETQYF.

The rearrangement links TRBV6-5 to TRBJ2-7, with TRBD1 matching 9 bases. Germline values: CDR1 MNHEY, CDR2 SVGAGI. This CDR3 has 14 residues. Trimming cost V 5 bases and J 1 base; bases outside gene matches: 3. The CDR3 loop is CASSQTGGSYEQYF. In DNA, the CDR3 is TGTGCCAGCAGTCAGACAGGGGGGTCCTACGAGCAGTACTTC.

The genes are TRBV19 and TRBJ2-3; D is perhaps TRBD2 (5 bases). The CDR3 is 12 amino acids. Germline V gene data show CDR1 as LNHDA and CDR2 as SQIVND (reference sequence). The ends were cut back, 7 bases at V and 7 bases at J, with 12 bases in the middle. CDR3 sequence (DNA): TGTGCCAGTACCCCCGACTACCATACGCAGTATTTT. Translating it yields CASTPDYHTQYF.

This clone showed up just a few times. The V call is TRBV11-2, the J call TRBJ2-7, with TRBD2 identical over 9 bases. With V trimmed by 7 bases and J by 0 bases, 7 bases remained unmatched. Germline assignment: CDR1 SGHAT and CDR2 FQNNGV. The CDR3 runs 15 residues. The CDR3 loop reads CASTPLAGSSYEQYF. In DNA form, the CDR3 reads TGTGCCAGCACCCCCCTAGCGGGAAGCTCCTACGAGCAGTACTTC.

The chain has TRBV29-1 and TRBJ2-7; D is perhaps TRBD1 or TRBD2 (6 bases each). CDR1 and CDR2 from the germline V gene are SQVTM and ANQGSEA. This CDR3 is 13 amino acids long. V gave up 7 bases and J gave up 0 bases, with 13 bases separating them. CDR3 in amino acids: CSATGASSYEQYF. CDR3 nucleotide sequence: TGCAGCGCAACGGGGGCTTCCTCCTACGAGCAGTACTTC.

This clone has just one count. The genes are TRBV6-5 and TRBJ2-4; a possible D gene is TRBD2 (6 bases). Trimming stripped 7 bases from V and 7 bases from J, with 17 bases between. The V gene's germline CDR1 is MNHEY and CDR2 SVGAGI. The CDR3 is 14 amino acids. CDR3 sequence: CASTQTTGTNIQYF. Here the CDR3 DNA reads TGTGCCAGCACCCAAACAACGGGGACTAACATTCAGTACTTC.

The chain couples TRBV25-1 to TRBJ1-5; maybe TRBD1 (6 bases). The CDR3 spans 15 residues. V was clipped by 2 bases and J by 1 base, with 9 bases between them. Germline V CDR1 and CDR2: MGHDK, SYGVNS. In DNA form, the CDR3 reads TGTGCCAGCAGTGAAGCAGGGGTAAGCAATCAGCCCCAGCATTTT. Protein sequence: CASSEAGVSNQPQHF.

With regard to this clone: One end of the junction fails to match germline, which may point to a read error. The chain joins TRBV5-5 to TRBJ1-2; D might be TRBD1 (5 bases). The CDR3 covers 12 residues. CDR1 and CDR2 (germline): SGHKS, YYEKEE (reference sequence). This CDR3 reads CASNTWGATADF. CDR3 nucleotide sequence: TGTGCCAGCAATACTTGGGGTGCGACAGCAGATTTC.

This chain links TRBV6-6 with TRBJ2-3; TRBD2 is a possible D gene (6 bases). The germline V gene encodes CDR1 MNHNY and CDR2 SVGAGI (reference sequence). Trimming cost V 0 bases and J 1 base, with 8 bases left between them. CDR3 length: 15 residues. The CDR3 reads CASSYSGGGTDTQYF. As DNA, the CDR3 is TGTGCCAGCAGTTACTCTGGCGGGGGCACAGATACGCAGTATTTT.

The chain is built from TRBV9 and TRBJ2-7, with 8 bases lining up with TRBD1. This CDR3 has 13 amino acids. Germline lookup yields CDR1 SGDLS and CDR2 YYNGEE. The V gene end was trimmed by 4 bases and the J gene end by 5 bases; junction bases not matched to a gene: 5. CDR3 amino acids: CASSRTGYNEQYF. The CDR3, as DNA: TGTGCCAGCAGCAGGACAGGGTATAACGAGCAGTACTTC.

J is TRBJ2-3 and V is TRBV7-9, with D uncertain. Germline V gene lookup returns CDR1 SEHNR and CDR2 FQNEAQ (reference sequence). The V gene lost 5 bases and the J gene lost 8 bases, with 11 bases spanning the gap. CDR3 length: 12 amino acids. The CDR3 sequence is CASSPTVTTQYF. The CDR3 DNA reads TGTGCCAGCAGCCCTACGGTGACTACGCAGTATTTT. Full variable domain (remainder filled in from reference TRBV7-9 and TRBJ2-3): DTGVSQNPRHKITKRGQNVTFRCDPISEHNRLYWYRQTLGQGPEFLTYFQNEAQLEKSRLLSDRFSAERPKGSFSTLEIQRTEQGDSAMYLCASSPTVTTQYFGPGTRLTVL.